A selection of T cell receptor beta chains follows, all from one sample in a study of blood T cell repertoires in COVID-19. Profiled with immunoSEQ multiplex PCR; TCRdb holds only in-frame clones, not every one. Of about 170,000 clones listed, approximately 92% are singletons. The sample consisted of peripheral blood. Source of these receptors: a man under 40 with COVID-19, enrolled during active disease. Each CDR3 is given with its conserved first and last residue. D genes are given only for firm matches. Size is omitted from some rows. Given values are once, few, many or a class for expanded clones.

TRBD1	TRBV2	.	TRBJ1-1	CASSVEGQGLGTEAFF	TGTGCCAGCAGTGTTGAGGGACAGGGTTTAGGCACTGAAGCTTTCTTT
.	TRBV12-3/TRBV12-4	.	TRBJ2-7	CASSQAGQEQYF	TGTGCCAGCAGCCAAGCGGGCCAGGAGCAGTACTTC
.	TRBV9	.	TRBJ2-1	CASSVITTSNEQFF	TGTGCCAGCAGCGTCATCACTACCTCCAATGAGCAGTTCTTC
.	TRBV12-3/TRBV12-4	.	TRBJ1-2	CASSSPPGGYTF	TGTGCCAGCAGTTCCCCCCCGGGGGGCTACACCTTC
.	TRBV7-2	.	TRBJ1-1	CASSLVGVWSTEAFF	TGTGCCAGCAGCTTAGTAGGGGTGTGGAGCACTGAAGCTTTCTTT
.	TRBV19	.	TRBJ2-7	CASSQGHYEQYF	TGTGCCAGTAGCCAGGGTCACTACGAGCAGTACTTC
TRBD1	TRBV28	.	TRBJ1-6	CASLRTGGAIYSPLHF	TGTGCCAGCCTCCGCACAGGGGGCGCGATTTATTCACCCCTCCACTTT
.	TRBV18	.	TRBJ2-3	CASLPGLNTDTQYF	TGTGCCAGCTTACCGGGACTCAACACAGATACGCAGTATTTT
TRBD1	TRBV4-2	.	TRBJ1-1	CASSQELREQGVFTEAFF	TGTGCCAGCAGCCAAGAACTTCGTGAACAGGGGGTATTCACTGAAGCTTTCTTT
.	TRBV7-8	.	TRBJ2-1	CASSTTDTSSYNEQFF	TGTGCCAGCAGCACAACGGACACGAGCTCCTACAATGAGCAGTTCTTC
.	TRBV5-6	.	TRBJ2-2	CASSPGKGSANTGELFF	TGTGCCAGCAGCCCCGGCAAAGGGAGCGCGAACACCGGGGAGCTGTTTTTT
.	TRBV9	.	TRBJ2-1	CASSVAGSYNEQFF	TGTGCCAGCAGCGTAGCGGGGTCCTACAATGAGCAGTTCTTC
TRBD1	TRBV2	.	TRBJ1-4	CASRPDRGDEKLFF	TGTGCCAGCAGACCGGACAGGGGGGATGAAAAACTGTTTTTT
TRBD2	TRBV10-2	.	TRBJ2-7	CAAMGGTTSPALYEQYF	TGCGCCGCCATGGGGGGGACCACTAGCCCTGCTCTCTACGAGCAGTACTTC
TRBD1	TRBV19	few	TRBJ2-1	CASSDRAASYNEQFF	TGTGCCAGTAGCGACAGGGCCGCCTCCTACAATGAGCAGTTCTTC
.	TRBV7-8	few	TRBJ1-1	CASSQQGTVNTEAFF	TGTGCCAGCAGCCAGCAGGGGACGGTGAACACTGAAGCTTTCTTT
.	TRBV6-5	once	TRBJ2-2	CASSWGQITGELFF	TGTGCCAGCAGTTGGGGGCAGATCACCGGGGAGCTGTTTTTT
.	TRBV11-3	.	TRBJ2-5	CASSLGRRLAGGLQETQYF	TGTGCCAGCAGTTTAGGCCGGAGACTGGCCGGCGGCCTACAAGAGACCCAGTACTTC
.	TRBV7-9	.	TRBJ2-3	CASSLMGPSTDTQYF	TGTGCCAGCAGCTTAATGGGGCCCAGCACAGATACGCAGTATTTT
TRBD1	TRBV5-1	once	TRBJ1-6	CASSPRQGFADSYNSPLHF	TGCGCCAGCAGCCCTAGACAGGGGTTTGCGGACTCCTATAATTCACCCCTCCACTTT
TRBD1	TRBV6-5	.	TRBJ1-1	CASNYQGEHTEAFF	TGTGCCAGCAACTATCAGGGGGAACACACTGAAGCTTTCTTT
TRBD1	TRBV9	once	TRBJ2-7	CASSASQGLDYEQYF	TGTGCCAGCAGCGCCTCACAGGGGTTGGACTACGAGCAGTACTTC
.	TRBV7-9	.	TRBJ2-1	CASSLVVAVSSYNEQFF	TGTGCCAGCAGCTTAGTTGTGGCGGTCAGCTCCTACAATGAGCAGTTCTTC
.	TRBV19	.	TRBJ1-2	CASTSLEGRGGYTF	TGTGCCAGTACGTCGTTGGAGGGTCGAGGCGGCTACACCTTC
TRBD2	TRBV5-4	.	TRBJ2-1	CASSFGPAGGAGEQFF	TGTGCCAGCAGCTTCGGGCCAGCGGGAGGGGCTGGTGAGCAGTTCTTC
TRBD2	TRBV27	.	TRBJ2-5	CASSLGLAGGAAETQYF	TGTGCCAGCAGTTTAGGGCTAGCGGGAGGGGCGGCAGAGACCCAGTACTTC
TRBD2	TRBV6-5	.	TRBJ2-7	CASSRSAGDEQYF	TGTGCCAGCAGCCGTTCCGCGGGGGACGAGCAGTACTTC
.	TRBV7-9	.	TRBJ2-5	CASRTTEDETQYF	TGTGCCAGCAGGACGACGGAGGACGAGACCCAGTACTTC
TRBD2	TRBV7-6	.	TRBJ2-7	CASSLGTSVYKAYEQYF	TGTGCCAGCAGCTTAGGCACTAGCGTCTATAAGGCCTACGAGCAGTACTTC